Here is one T cell receptor beta chain with its context. Antigen specificity is unknown. The data stem from a study of cytomegalovirus exposure and HLA in healthy donors. This PCR relied on a set of 60 Vbeta primers and 13 Jbeta primers. The table came from immunoSEQ multiplex PCR; TCRdb's copy has only in-frame clones and leaves some out. Among more than 85,000 clones listed, under 90% were seen once. General study results and limits: For TCR beta chains, V- and J-gene trimming was later linked to a missense DCLRE1C variant.

The specimen sequenced was PBMCs. The receptor's source is a woman aged 25 to 45 in good health and CMV-seronegative.

CDR3 amino acids: CASSLGTGVGETQYF. CDR3 nucleotides: TGTGCCAGCAGTTTGGGGACAGGGGTGGGGGAGACCCAGTACTTC. J is TRBJ2-5 and V is TRBV28; 10 bases match TRBD1. This CDR3 has 15 amino acids. The J segment lost 5 bases and the V segment lost 3 bases, leaving 6 bases of the junction unmatched. The germline V gene encodes CDR1 MDHEN and CDR2 SYDVKM.